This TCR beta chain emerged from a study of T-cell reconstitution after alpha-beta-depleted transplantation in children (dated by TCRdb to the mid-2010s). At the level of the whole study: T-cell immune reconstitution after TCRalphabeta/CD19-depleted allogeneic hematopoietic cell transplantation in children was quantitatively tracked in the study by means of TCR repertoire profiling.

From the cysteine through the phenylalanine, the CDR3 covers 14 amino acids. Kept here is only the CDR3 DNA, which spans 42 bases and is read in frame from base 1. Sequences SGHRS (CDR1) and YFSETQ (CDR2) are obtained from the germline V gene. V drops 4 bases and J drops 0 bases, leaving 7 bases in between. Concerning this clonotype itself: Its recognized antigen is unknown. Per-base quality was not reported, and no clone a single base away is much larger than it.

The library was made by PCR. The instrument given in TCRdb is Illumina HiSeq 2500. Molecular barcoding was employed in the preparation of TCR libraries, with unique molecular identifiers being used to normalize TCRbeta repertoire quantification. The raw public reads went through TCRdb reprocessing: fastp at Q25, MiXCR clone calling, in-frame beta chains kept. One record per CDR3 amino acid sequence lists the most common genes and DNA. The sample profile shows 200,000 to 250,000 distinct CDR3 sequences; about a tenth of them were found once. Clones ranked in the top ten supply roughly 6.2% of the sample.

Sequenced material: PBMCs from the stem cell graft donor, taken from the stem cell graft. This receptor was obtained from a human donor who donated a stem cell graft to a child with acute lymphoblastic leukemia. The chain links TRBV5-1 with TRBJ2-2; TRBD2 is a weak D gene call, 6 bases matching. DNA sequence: TGCGCCAGCAGCGGGGGGTCGAACACCGGGGAGCTGTTTTTT. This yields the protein CASSGGSNTGELFF.